The 26 T cell receptor beta chains listed next were all sequenced from one sample in a study of early T cells in non-severe SARS-CoV-2 infection. Via MiXCR, TCRdb re-called the 5' RACE reads, giving one row per CDR3 protein. Of 40,000 to 50,000 distinct CDR3 sequences listed, approximately 7.1% were seen once; the top ten hold around 4.5%. Sequencing used whole blood. These receptors were taken from an adult who was a healthcare worker with PCR-confirmed SARS-CoV-2 infection or an uninfected control (not recorded which).

The sample holds a few counts of this clonotype. The chain has TRBV13 and TRBJ2-4; D remains unclear. V lost 0 bases to trimming and J lost 1 base, with 10 bases between them. CDR1 is PRHDT, CDR2 FYEKMQ, per germline (reference sequence). The CDR3 contains 16 residues. The CDR3 coding sequence is TGTGCCAGCAGCTTAGGACTCGGATACGCCAAAAACATTCAGTACTTC. It yields the protein CASSLGLGYAKNIQYF. The full variable domain, with the rest looked up from reference TRBV13 and TRBJ2-4, is AAGVIQSPRHLIKEKRETATLKCYPIPRHDTVYWYQQGPGQDPQFLISFYEKMQSDKGSIPDRFSAQQFSDYHSELNMSSLELGDSALYFCASSLGLGYAKNIQYFGAGTRLSVL.

The table lists this clonotype with a few counts. The chain couples TRBV9 to TRBJ2-2, with 9 bases that match TRBD1. The V segment lost 7 bases and the J segment 3 bases; nucleotides outside the gene matches: 4. This CDR3 has 14 amino acids. The germline V gene encodes CDR1 SGDLS and CDR2 YYNGEE. CDR3 sequence reads: CASRTGVDTGELFF. CDR3 nucleotide sequence: TGTGCCAGCCGGACAGGGGTGGACACCGGGGAGCTGTTTTTT.

This clonotype was found a few times. The V gene is TRBV3-1, the J gene TRBJ2-1; TRBD2 might be the D (7 bases). Trimming pared 4 bases from V and 0 bases from J, leaving 19 bases between. From germline, CDR1 is LGHDT and CDR2 YNNKEL (reference sequence). This CDR3 has 18 residues. DNA of the CDR3: TGTGCCAGCAGCCCCCGAGGGGGGGCGGGCGCCTCCTACAATGAGCAGTTCTTC. Translation gives CASSPRGGAGASYNEQFF.

This clonotype was observed many times. The chain is built from TRBV2 and TRBJ2-3; no reliable D call. The germline CDR1 and CDR2 sequences are SNHLY and FYNNEI. This CDR3 region has 12 residues. The germline V and J ends were trimmed by 1 base and 1 base, with 0 bases remaining between them. CDR3: CASSEGTDTQYF. CDR3 nucleotide sequence: TGTGCCAGCAGTGAAGGCACAGATACGCAGTATTTT.

This clonotype was detected many times. This rearrangement joins TRBV12-3 or TRBV12-4 to TRBJ1-5; D gene ambiguous. The ends were cut back, 6 bases at V and 1 base at J, with 13 bases in the middle. The length of the CDR3 is 15 residues. The CDR3 protein is CASSSTGLSNQPQHF. CDR3 nucleotide sequence: TGTGCCAGCAGCAGTACGGGTCTCAGCAATCAGCCCCAGCATTTT.

This clonotype was observed at least ten times. J is TRBJ1-5 and V is TRBV7-8, with unresolved D. Trimming took 1 base from V and 7 from J, leaving 17 bases between them. This CDR3 has 16 residues. Germline V gene lookup returns CDR1 SGHVS and CDR2 FQNEAQ. The CDR3 DNA follows: TGTGCCAGCAGCTTAGGTTCGGGGAGGAGTGGACAGCCCCAGCATTTT. The encoded protein is CASSLGSGRSGQPQHF.

This clonotype came up many times. The V gene is TRBV11-2, the J gene TRBJ2-1; TRBD2 agrees at 13 bases. Germline-derived CDR1 and CDR2 are SGHAT and FQNNGV. Trimming took 7 bases from V and 8 from J; bases not matched to a gene: 8. This CDR3 spans 15 amino acids. DNA of the CDR3: TGTGCCAGCACCTCGGGACTAGCGGGGTCGTATGAGCAGTTCTTC. Amino acid sequence: CASTSGLAGSYEQFF.

The chain employs TRBV20-1 and TRBJ2-3, with D possibly TRBD2 on 6 matching bases. Per the germline V gene, CDR1 is DFQATT and CDR2 is SNEGSKA (reference sequence). V was pared by 3 bases and J by 2 bases, with 12 bases between. CDR3 length: 14 amino acids. CDR3 in DNA: TGCAGTGCTAGTCTGGGGGGTTTCACAGATACGCAGTATTTT. It specifies CSASLGGFTDTQYF.

This clonotype was seen a handful of times. The chain has TRBV14 and TRBJ2-7; D is possibly TRBD1 (6 bases). Per the germline V gene, CDR1 is SGHDN and CDR2 is FVKESK. The V end lost 6 bases, the J end lost 2 bases, and 14 bases lay between the germline ends. CDR3 size: 14 residues. This CDR3 reads CASSPWGRPYEQYF. As DNA, the CDR3 is TGTGCCAGCAGTCCGTGGGGGCGCCCCTACGAGCAGTACTTC.

This clonotype was seen ten or more times. The V call is TRBV9, the J call TRBJ2-7; 11 bases line up with TRBD1. This CDR3 spans 14 amino acids. V lost 5 bases to trimming and J lost 3 bases; unmatched junction nucleotides: 4. The germline V gene encodes CDR1 SGDLS and CDR2 YYNGEE. The CDR3 nucleotides are TGTGCCAGCAGTGACGGGACAGGGGGCTACGAGCAGTACTTC. The encoded protein is CASSDGTGGYEQYF.

The chain carries TRBV30 and TRBJ2-7, with 7 bases aligning to TRBD1. V shed 2 bases and J 2 bases; nucleotides not matched to a gene: 3. This CDR3 is built from 13 residues. The germline V gene has CDR1 GTSNPN and CDR2 SVGIG (reference sequence). The DNA for the CDR3 is TGTGCCTGGAGTCCCCAGGGGGCCTACGAGCAGTACTTC. Its translation: CAWSPQGAYEQYF.

This clonotype has more than one count but fewer than ten. The chain uses TRBV4-3 and TRBJ1-1; D is undetermined. Germline CDR1 LGHNA, CDR2 YSLEER. V lost 1 base and J 2 bases, leaving 5 bases between the germline ends. There are 13 residues in the CDR3. The DNA of the CDR3 is TGCGCCAGCAGCCAAGGAGACAACACTGAAGCTTTCTTT. Translating it yields CASSQGDNTEAFF.

The table lists this clonotype with many counts. This chain connects TRBV29-1 to TRBJ2-5; TRBD2 matches at 9 bases. This CDR3 spans 13 amino acids. Trimming cost V 7 bases and J 5 bases; bases outside gene matches: 8. Per germline, CDR1 SQVTM and CDR2 ANQGSEA. The CDR3 here is CSGGGVLSETQYF. CDR3 coding DNA: TGCAGCGGCGGGGGGGTCCTAAGTGAGACCCAGTACTTC.

A few counts support this clonotype. V and J are TRBV7-9 and TRBJ2-7; TRBD2 aligns across 12 bases. V was clipped by 2 bases and J by 4 bases; unmatched bases: 3. The CDR3 spans 15 residues. From germline, CDR1 is SEHNR and CDR2 FQNEAQ (reference sequence). CDR3 bases: TGTGCCAGCAGCTTACAACTAGCGGGGGGATACGAGCAGTACTTC. This gives the protein CASSLQLAGGYEQYF. Full variable domain (outside the CDR3, taken from reference TRBV7-9 and TRBJ2-7): DTGVSQNPRHKITKRGQNVTFRCDPISEHNRLYWYRQTLGQGPEFLTYFQNEAQLEKSRLLSDRFSAERPKGSFSTLEIQRTEQGDSAMYLCASSLQLAGGYEQYFGPGTRLTVT.

The chain links TRBV9 to TRBJ2-7, with D perhaps TRBD2 (5 bases). This CDR3 contains 15 residues. Trimming removed 3 bases from V and 0 bases from J, with 13 bases in between. The V gene's germline CDR1 is SGDLS and CDR2 YYNGEE. CDR3 amino acids: CASSASSTSSYEQYF. CDR3 sequence (DNA): TGTGCCAGCAGCGCGTCTAGCACTAGCTCCTACGAGCAGTACTTC.

This clonotype was seen ten or more times. J is TRBJ2-7 and V is TRBV18, with 11 bases matching TRBD1. The trim removed 4 bases at V and 3 bases at J, leaving 5 bases unmatched. Germline assignment: CDR1 KGHSH and CDR2 LQKENI. This CDR3 spans 15 amino acids. In nucleotides, the CDR3 is TGTGCCAGCTCACAAGGACAGGGGGCGCTCTACGAGCAGTACTTC. Translating it yields CASSQGQGALYEQYF.

This clonotype was seen more than once but under ten times. The rearrangement uses TRBV3-1 and TRBJ2-3, with D possibly called TRBD1 or TRBD2 (5 bases each). The CDR3 runs to 16 residues. CDR1 is LGHDT and CDR2 is YNNKEL in the germline V gene (reference sequence). Trimming removed 1 base from V and 2 bases from J, with 13 bases in between. In nucleotides, the CDR3 is TGTGCCAGCAGCCAAGCGGGGACCTCCCACACAGATACGCAGTATTTT. Amino acids: CASSQAGTSHTDTQYF.

The chain couples TRBV12-3 or TRBV12-4 to TRBJ2-1; D ambiguous. V was cut by 3 bases and J by 5 bases, with 14 bases left in between. The CDR3 has 15 amino acids. CDR3 in amino acids: CASSFLHTENNEQFF. CDR3 DNA sequence: TGTGCCAGCAGTTTTTTGCATACCGAAAACAATGAGCAGTTCTTC.

At least ten counts were recorded for this clonotype. This sequence joins TRBV5-4 and TRBJ2-1, with 10 bases lining up with TRBD1. J gave up 14 bases and V 1 base, and 12 bases lay outside the gene matches. The CDR3 has 15 residues. CDR1 and CDR2 (germline): SGHNT, YYREEE (reference sequence). Written as DNA, the CDR3 is TGTGCCAGCAGCTTGCGGACAGGGGGATATATGCTGGAGTTCTTC. The encoded protein is CASSLRTGGYMLEFF.

This clonotype was counted a few times. V and J are TRBV2 and TRBJ1-4, with D hard to call. The V end was cut by 2 bases, the J end by 10 bases, with 17 bases between. The CDR3 covers 15 residues. Germline V gene data show CDR1 as SNHLY and CDR2 as FYNNEI. The CDR3 DNA follows: TGTGCCAGCAGTGAATCGGGTCCAATAATGGGAAAACTGTTTTTT. Translation: CASSESGPIMGKLFF. Complete variable domain (other parts from reference TRBV2 and TRBJ1-4): EPEVTQTPSHQVTQMGQEVILRCVPISNHLYFYWYRQILGQKVEFLVSFYNNEISEKSEIFDDQFSVERPDGSNFTLKIRSTKLEDSAMYFCASSESGPIMGKLFFGSGTQLSVL.

The genes are TRBV28 and TRBJ2-4; D perhaps matches TRBD1 (6 bases). Germline-derived CDR1 and CDR2 are MDHEN and SYDVKM. The CDR3 covers 13 residues. V was shortened by 2 bases and J by 6 bases, with 8 bases between the two germline ends. CDR3 in DNA: TGTGCCAGCAGTTTAGGACAGCTAAACATTCAGTACTTC. Protein product: CASSLGQLNIQYF.

This clonotype is medium-sized in the sample. This rearrangement joins TRBV7-6 to TRBJ2-1; D could derive from TRBD1 or TRBD2 (5 bases each). The CDR3 runs to 16 residues. Trimming took 3 bases from V and 4 from J, leaving 16 bases between them. Germline CDR1 SGHVS, CDR2 FNYEAQ. CDR3 residues: CASSFVGGLLYNEQFF. The CDR3 DNA reads as TGTGCCAGCAGCTTTGTTGGGGGTTTACTTTACAATGAGCAGTTCTTC.

The chain combines TRBV27 with TRBJ2-5; D remains ambiguous. In germline, CDR1 is MNHEY, CDR2 SMNVEV (reference sequence). The CDR3 totals 12 residues. V was trimmed by 6 bases and J by 4 bases, leaving 9 bases between them. The CDR3 spells CASSRHGETQYF. In nucleotides, the CDR3 is TGTGCCAGCAGCCGCCATGGAGAGACCCAGTACTTC.

The chain recombines TRBV13 with TRBJ2-7; D is unresolved. Germline values: CDR1 PRHDT, CDR2 FYEKMQ (reference sequence). CDR3 length: 15 amino acids. Trimming took 1 base from V and 1 from J, leaving 11 bases between them. The CDR3 reads CASSLARYSSYEQYF. Here the CDR3 DNA reads TGTGCCAGCAGCTTAGCACGTTACAGTTCCTACGAGCAGTACTTC.

V and J are TRBV6-1 and TRBJ2-1; D ambiguous. The V end lost 7 bases, the J end lost 0 bases, and 7 bases lay between the germline ends. In germline, CDR1 is MNHNS, CDR2 SASEGT. This CDR3 contains 13 residues. The CDR3 DNA sequence: TGTGCCAGCACGTCCAGCTCCTACAATGAGCAGTTCTTC. As protein: CASTSSSYNEQFF.

This chain connects TRBV7-9 to TRBJ2-3; TRBD2 matches at 8 bases. Germline V lookup: CDR1 SEHNR, CDR2 FQNEAQ (reference sequence). The CDR3 totals 16 residues. Germline trimming cut 3 bases from V and 5 bases from J; bases unmatched to any gene: 10. CDR3 amino acids: CASSFIGGGQKDTQYF. The CDR3 DNA reads as TGTGCCAGCAGCTTCATCGGCGGGGGGCAGAAAGATACGCAGTATTTT.